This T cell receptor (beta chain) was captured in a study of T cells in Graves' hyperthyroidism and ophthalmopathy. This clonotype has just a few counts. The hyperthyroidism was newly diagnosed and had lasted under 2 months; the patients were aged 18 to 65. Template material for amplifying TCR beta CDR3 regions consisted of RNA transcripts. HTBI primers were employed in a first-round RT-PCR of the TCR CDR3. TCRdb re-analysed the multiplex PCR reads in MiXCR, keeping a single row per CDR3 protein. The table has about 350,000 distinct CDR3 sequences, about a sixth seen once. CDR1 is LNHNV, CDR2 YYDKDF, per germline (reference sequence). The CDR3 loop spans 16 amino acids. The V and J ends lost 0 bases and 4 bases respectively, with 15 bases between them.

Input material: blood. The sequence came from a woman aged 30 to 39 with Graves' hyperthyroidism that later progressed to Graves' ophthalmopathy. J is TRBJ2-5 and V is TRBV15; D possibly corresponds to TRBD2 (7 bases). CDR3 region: CATSREQGGLGETQYF. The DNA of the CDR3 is TGTGCCACCAGCAGAGAACAGGGAGGGCTAGGAGAGACCCAGTACTTC.